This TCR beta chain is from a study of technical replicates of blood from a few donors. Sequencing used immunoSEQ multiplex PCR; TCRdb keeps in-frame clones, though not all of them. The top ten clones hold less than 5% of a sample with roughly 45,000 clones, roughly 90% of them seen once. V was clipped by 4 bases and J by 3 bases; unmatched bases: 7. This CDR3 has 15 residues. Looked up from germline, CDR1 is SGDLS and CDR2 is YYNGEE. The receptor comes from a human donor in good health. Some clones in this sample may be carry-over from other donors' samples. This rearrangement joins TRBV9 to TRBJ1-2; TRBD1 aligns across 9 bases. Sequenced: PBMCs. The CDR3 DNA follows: TGTGCCAGCAGCCCCCTGACAGGGGGGTACTATGGCTACACCTTC. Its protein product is CASSPLTGGYYGYTF.